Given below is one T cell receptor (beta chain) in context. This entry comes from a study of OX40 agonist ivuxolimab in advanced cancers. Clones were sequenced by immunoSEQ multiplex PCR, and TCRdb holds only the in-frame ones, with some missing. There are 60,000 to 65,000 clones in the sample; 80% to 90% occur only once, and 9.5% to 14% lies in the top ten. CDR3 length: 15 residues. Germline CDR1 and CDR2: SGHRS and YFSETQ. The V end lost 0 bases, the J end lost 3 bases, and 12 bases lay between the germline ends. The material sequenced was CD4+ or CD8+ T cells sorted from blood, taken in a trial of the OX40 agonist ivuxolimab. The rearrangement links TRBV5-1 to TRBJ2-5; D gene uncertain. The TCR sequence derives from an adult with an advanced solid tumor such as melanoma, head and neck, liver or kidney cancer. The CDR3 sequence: CASSLEGSAEETQYF. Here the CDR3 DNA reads TGCGCCAGCAGCTTGGAAGGCTCCGCTGAAGAGACCCAGTACTTC.